The clone carrying this T cell receptor beta chain turned up a few times. The antigen is not known. Primers for the PCR totalled 60 Vbeta and 13 Jbeta. In the authors' workflow: About 12 million of about 80 million unique TCR beta chains were shared, per a later count. Assay used: immunoSEQ multiplex PCR; TCRdb lists only in-frame clones, some missing. That table is the source of V, J and clone size, and D and trimming were worked out from the DNA. The profile shows 120,000 to 150,000 clones, 78% of them singletons. This sample was taken from a study of cytomegalovirus exposure and HLA in healthy donors. Overall study findings and caveats: Several top significant clusters appeared, in a later analysis, to be linked to common viral pathogens. CMV antigen specificity of a few CMV-associated chains was confirmed in vitro. Being indistinguishable, some V segments were excluded, TRBV6-2 and TRBV6-3 among them.

Germline V CDR1 and CDR2: SGHTA, FQGNSA. V was cut by 5 bases and J by 4 bases, with 15 bases left in between. CDR3 length: 15 amino acids. The receptor comes from a man aged 40-49 years in good health and CMV-seropositive. Sample: PBMCs. This rearrangement joins TRBV7-2 to TRBJ2-1; no firm D call. The CDR3 spells CASSPAQAPYNEQFF. The CDR3 region has the DNA TGTGCCAGCAGCCCCGCCCAGGCGCCGTACAATGAGCAGTTCTTC.